These 8 T cell receptor beta chains were sequenced from one sample in a study of lung T cells in sarcoidosis with Löfgren's syndrome. Via MiXCR, TCRdb re-called the reads, giving one row per CDR3 protein. The sample records 50,000 to 65,000 distinct CDR3 sequences, about 20% being singletons. Sequencing was done on a sample of CD4+ T cells from PBMCs. The receptors stem from a human donor with sarcoidosis (Löfgren's syndrome or another form), or a control subject (not recorded which).

Turning to this clonotype: A clone one base away is much larger, so this may be a read error. This CDR3 fails to terminate in the conserved phenylalanine or tryptophan, so it likely reflects a read error. The chain couples TRBV15 to TRBJ2-7, with 9 bases aligning to TRBD1. The germline V gene encodes CDR1 LNHNV and CDR2 YYDKDF (reference sequence). J gave up 6 bases and V 0 bases, and 3 bases lay outside the gene matches. This CDR3 spans 14 amino acids. CDR3 amino acids: CATSRELQGAEQYL. The CDR3 DNA follows: TGTGCCACCAGCAGAGAGCTACAGGGGGCCGAGCAGTACCTC.

The rearrangement links TRBV20-1 to TRBJ1-5, with a tentative D call TRBD1 (5 bases). The CDR3 contains 16 residues. CDR1 is DFQATT, CDR2 SNEGSKA, per germline (reference sequence). V lost 0 bases and J lost 6, with 18 bases in between. CDR3: CSARDGVSGVGQPQHF. In nucleotides, the CDR3 is TGCAGTGCTAGAGACGGGGTGTCGGGGGTGGGTCAGCCCCAGCATTTT.

There are many counts of this clonotype. The gene calls are TRBV28 and TRBJ2-5; D is unresolved. Per germline, CDR1 MDHEN and CDR2 SYDVKM. This CDR3 has 12 residues. Trimming shortened V by 5 bases and J by 7 bases, and 11 bases separated the two germline ends. The CDR3 is CASSPVTRTQYF. As DNA, the CDR3 is TGTGCCAGCAGTCCTGTTACGAGGACCCAGTACTTC.

This clonotype was found many times. CDR3 amino acids: CSAPALEASSYNEQFF. The DNA for the CDR3 is TGCAGTGCTCCAGCCTTGGAGGCCAGCTCCTACAATGAGCAGTTCTTC. The genes are TRBV20-1 and TRBJ2-1; a weak D match, TRBD2 (5 bases). The CDR3 covers 16 residues. Germline-derived CDR1 and CDR2 are DFQATT and SNEGSKA (reference sequence). Trimming shortened V by 5 bases and J by 0 bases, and 17 bases separated the two germline ends.

This clonotype was observed at least ten times. J is TRBJ2-5 and V is TRBV7-9; no clear D gene. Trimming stripped 5 bases from V and 0 bases from J, with 16 bases between. There are 16 residues in the CDR3. Germline CDR1 SEHNR, CDR2 FQNEAQ (reference sequence). CDR3 loop: CASSPRVGLYQETQYF. The CDR3 nucleotides read TGTGCCAGCAGCCCTCGAGTAGGTCTGTACCAAGAGACCCAGTACTTC.

In this sample, this clonotype turned up many times. The J gene is TRBJ1-6, the V gene TRBV6-1, with D uncertain. Trimming stripped 6 bases from V and 6 bases from J, with 12 bases between. The CDR3 has 14 residues. Germline V gene lookup returns CDR1 MNHNS and CDR2 SASEGT. The CDR3 is CASSGRFGNSPLHF. The CDR3 DNA is TGTGCCAGCAGCGGACGGTTCGGTAATTCACCCCTCCACTTT.

This clonotype has ten or more counts. Compared with germline, one end of the junction differs, possibly owing to a read error. V is TRBV7-2 and J is TRBJ2-5, with D unclear. Germline loops: CDR1 SGHTA, CDR2 FQGNSA. This CDR3 region has 15 residues. CDR3 residues: CASSLMSQFQDTQYF. In DNA form, the CDR3 reads TGTGCCAGCAGCTTAATGTCACAGTTCCAAGACACCCAGTACTTC.

The V and J genes are TRBV10-3 and TRBJ1-5; no firm D call. The ends were cut back, 0 bases at V and 0 bases at J, with 15 bases in the middle. The length of the CDR3 is 18 residues. The germline CDR1 and CDR2 sequences are ENHRY and SYGVKD. The CDR3 is CAISESGTDDYSNQPQHF. DNA for the CDR3: TGTGCCATCAGTGAGTCGGGTACAGACGACTATAGCAATCAGCCCCAGCATTTT.